What follows are 17 T cell receptor beta chains derived from one specimen sequenced in a study of blood T cells in healthy people across ages. A J-beta primer mix and a sample-barcoded 5' primer were used in a second PCR of about 7 to 12 cycles. TCRdb fed the 5' RACE reads into MiXCR, producing one record per CDR3 protein. The sample has some 1.5 million distinct CDR3 sequences, under 55% seen once. Sequenced input: blood. The receptors originated from a woman aged 18-29 years in good health.

The V call is TRBV7-9, the J call TRBJ2-7; TRBD2 is a possible D gene (5 bases). Germline V gene data show CDR1 as SEHNR and CDR2 as FQNEAQ (reference sequence). Trimming pared 1 base from V and 7 bases from J, leaving 14 bases between. The CDR3 extends over 14 amino acids. The CDR3 loop reads CASSLVEGLGEQYF. Here the CDR3 DNA reads TGTGCCAGCAGCTTAGTTGAGGGTCTAGGGGAGCAGTACTTC.

The gene calls are TRBV30 and TRBJ2-2; no clear D gene. The CDR3 is 11 amino acids. Per the germline V gene, CDR1 is GTSNPN and CDR2 is SVGIG (reference sequence). The V and J ends lost 5 bases and 3 bases respectively, with 4 bases between them. In nucleotides, the CDR3 is TGTGCCTGGGGGGACACCGGGGAGCTGTTTTTT. Translating it yields CAWGDTGELFF.

V is TRBV7-2 and J is TRBJ1-1; D is perhaps TRBD1 (6 bases). Germline V gene data show CDR1 as SGHTA and CDR2 as FQGNSA. Trimming shortened V by 1 base and J by 4 bases, and 19 bases separated the two germline ends. The CDR3 extends over 17 amino acids. This CDR3 is CASSLERGAAGATEAFF. The CDR3 region has the DNA TGTGCCAGCAGCTTAGAAAGGGGGGCCGCAGGGGCCACTGAAGCTTTCTTT.

This sequence joins TRBV4-2 and TRBJ2-7; 14 nucleotides align to TRBD2. This CDR3 spans 21 amino acids. Germline V gives CDR1 LGHNA, CDR2 YNFKEQ. Trimming cost V 3 bases and J 0 bases; bases outside gene matches: 16. CDR3 nucleotides: TGTGCCAGCAGCCATGAAACCTCCTCTGGACTAGCGGGAGGCCCCTCCTACGAGCAGTACTTC. It encodes CASSHETSSGLAGGPSYEQYF.

J is TRBJ2-4 and V is TRBV14; D ambiguous. The last part of the DNA fits TRBJ2-5 better; the J call may be wrong. The CDR3 consists of 14 residues. Germline loops: CDR1 SGHDN, CDR2 FVKESK. The CDR3 DNA follows: TGTGCCAGCAGCCAAGATCGGTGGTTAGAGACCCAGTACTTC. This gives the protein CASSQDRWLETQYF.

This sequence joins TRBV12-3 or TRBV12-4 and TRBJ2-1, with TRBD2 identical over 15 bases. The CDR3 contains 21 residues. V was pared by 4 bases and J by 3 bases, with 16 bases of the junction left unmatched. CDR3 residues: CASSSRTAGGLAGGRYNEQFF. The DNA of the CDR3 is TGTGCCAGCAGTTCCCGAACCGCCGGGGGACTAGCGGGGGGCCGCTACAATGAGCAGTTCTTC.

This chain joins TRBV4-3 and TRBJ1-5; D is uncertain. CDR1 and CDR2 from the germline V gene are LGHNA and YSLEER. The CDR3 extends over 14 amino acids. V was shortened by 3 bases and J by 5 bases, with 11 bases between the two germline ends. The CDR3 sequence: CASSQWTGYQPQHF. As DNA, the CDR3 is TGCGCCAGCAGCCAGTGGACGGGATATCAGCCCCAGCATTTT.

This rearrangement joins TRBV5-6 to TRBJ1-1, with a possible D match to TRBD1 (6 bases). The germline V gene encodes CDR1 SGHDT and CDR2 YYEEEE. The V gene lost 4 bases and the J gene lost 5 bases, with 18 bases spanning the gap. The CDR3 has 15 residues. Written as DNA, the CDR3 is TGTGCCAGCAGCACGCGAGCGGGGGGGCGAACTGAAGCTTTCTTT. Translating it yields CASSTRAGGRTEAFF.

This clonotype was seen just once. A junction boundary mismatches the germline segment, possibly from a read error. The rearrangement joins TRBV10-1 to TRBJ2-2, with D possibly being TRBD2 (6 bases). Germline CDR1 WNHNN, CDR2 SYGVQD (reference sequence). This CDR3 has 13 amino acids. CDR3 nucleotides: TGCGCCAGCAGTAGGTCGATTGCCGGGGGGCTGTTTTTT. As protein: CASSRSIAGGLFF.

This clonotype has just a few counts. The chain is built from TRBV6-1 and TRBJ1-4; D is unresolved. V lost 6 bases and J lost 0, with 8 bases in between. The CDR3 totals 14 residues. Germline lookup yields CDR1 MNHNS and CDR2 SASEGT. The CDR3 sequence: CASRKAATNEKLFF. The DNA for the CDR3 is TGTGCCAGCAGAAAGGCTGCAACTAATGAAAAACTGTTTTTT.

This chain uses TRBV12-5 with TRBJ2-3; 8 bases align to TRBD2. The ends lost 7 bases at V and 1 base at J; junction bases unmatched: 7. CDR3 length: 15 amino acids. The germline gives CDR1 LGHNT, CDR2 FRNRAP. CDR3 region: CASVPTSAGTDTQYF. The CDR3, as DNA: TGTGCTAGTGTTCCGACTAGCGCAGGCACAGATACGCAGTATTTT.

The J gene is TRBJ2-1, the V gene TRBV12-3 or TRBV12-4; no clear D gene. The CDR3 sequence is 15 residues long. V gave up 3 bases and J gave up 5 bases, with 14 bases separating them. The CDR3 coding sequence is TGTGCCAGCAGTTTTGGACGGATAGGGAACAATGAGCAGTTCTTC. Its translation: CASSFGRIGNNEQFF.

The rearrangement uses TRBV30 and TRBJ1-5, with D possibly TRBD1 on 5 matching bases. CDR3 length equals 13 residues. Deletions cut 5 bases from V and 2 bases from J, with 10 bases between. Germline-derived CDR1 and CDR2 are GTSNPN and SVGIG (reference sequence). CDR3 bases: TGTGCCTGGGGACGGGACGGCAATCAGCCCCAGCATTTT. As protein: CAWGRDGNQPQHF.

The V gene is TRBV6-2 or TRBV6-3, the J gene TRBJ2-7, with TRBD2 matching over 10 bases. The CDR3 consists of 14 residues. Germline assignment: CDR1 MNHEY and CDR2 SVGEGT. The V and J ends lost 5 bases and 7 bases, in that order; junction bases with no gene match: 8. The CDR3 DNA follows: TGTGCCAGCAGTACGAGCGGGGGGGCGAATGAGCAGTACTTC. It encodes CASSTSGGANEQYF.

The rearrangement joins TRBV10-3 to TRBJ1-6; D is uncertain. This CDR3 is built from 12 residues. Germline CDR1 ENHRY, CDR2 SYGVKD. V lost 0 bases, J lost 14 bases, and 8 bases lay in between. The CDR3 coding sequence is TGTGCCATCAGTGAGTCGACGGCAACCCTCCACTTT. It translates to CAISESTATLHF.

The chain uses TRBV20-1 and TRBJ1-2; 7 bases fit TRBD1. Germline CDR1 and CDR2: DFQATT and SNEGSKA (reference sequence). J was trimmed by 11 bases and V by 5 bases; bases with no gene match: 11. The CDR3 is 12 residues long. The CDR3 here is CSAAGQARGYTF. The CDR3 DNA sequence: TGCAGTGCTGCCGGACAGGCGAGGGGGTACACCTTC.

This chain joins TRBV12-3 or TRBV12-4 and TRBJ1-2; 7 bases align to TRBD1. Trimming removed 5 bases from V and 5 bases from J; junction bases left unmatched: 14. The CDR3 runs 16 residues. The CDR3 here is CASSTRDSPHFYGYTF. The CDR3 coding sequence is TGTGCCAGCAGTACAAGGGACAGCCCCCACTTTTATGGCTACACCTTC.